This T cell receptor (beta chain) was documented in a study of T-cell memory formation after mild COVID-19. Study-level points and caveats: Contracting CD4+ clones lay largely in CM and EM, with CD8+ ones residing in EMRA.

V was pared by 5 bases and J by 6 bases, with 11 bases between. The V gene's germline CDR1 is MNHEY and CDR2 SVGEGT. The CDR3 sequence is 13 residues long. TCRdb re-derived calls from the 5' RACE reads in MiXCR, one entry per CDR3 protein. This sample has 300,000 to 350,000 distinct CDR3 sequences, with approximately 12% found just once. There are a few counts of this clonotype. The antigen remains undetermined. The TCR comes from a man aged 18-30 years who had mild COVID-19 (a few samples of this study predate the infection). Cell type and time point are not known. The specimen was PBMCs or a T cell subset sorted from them (not recorded which). The chain is built from TRBV6-2 or TRBV6-3 and TRBJ1-5; D uncertain. CDR3: CASSIGFSQPQHF. CDR3 coding DNA: TGTGCCAGCAGTATCGGTTTTAGTCAGCCCCAGCATTTT.